Sequencing of this T cell receptor (beta chain) was carried out in a study of T cells after somatic rescue of genetic block. This CDR3 is 11 amino acids long. CDR1 is MGHDK and CDR2 is SYGVNS in the germline V gene. The trim removed 4 bases at V and 11 bases at J, leaving 1 base unmatched. Sequencing used immunoSEQ multiplex PCR; TCRdb keeps in-frame clones, though not all of them. The sample includes around 8,000 clones, around 75% seen only once; the top ten take 25%. The clonotype was recovered from a boy aged 5 to 17. The sequencing sample was made of peripheral blood mononuclear cells (PBMCs). The rearrangement uses TRBV25-1 and TRBJ2-2, with TRBD1 matching over 7 bases. The CDR3 sequence: CASSGGGELFF. The DNA of the CDR3 is TGTGCCAGCAGTGGAGGGGGCGAGCTGTTTTTT.